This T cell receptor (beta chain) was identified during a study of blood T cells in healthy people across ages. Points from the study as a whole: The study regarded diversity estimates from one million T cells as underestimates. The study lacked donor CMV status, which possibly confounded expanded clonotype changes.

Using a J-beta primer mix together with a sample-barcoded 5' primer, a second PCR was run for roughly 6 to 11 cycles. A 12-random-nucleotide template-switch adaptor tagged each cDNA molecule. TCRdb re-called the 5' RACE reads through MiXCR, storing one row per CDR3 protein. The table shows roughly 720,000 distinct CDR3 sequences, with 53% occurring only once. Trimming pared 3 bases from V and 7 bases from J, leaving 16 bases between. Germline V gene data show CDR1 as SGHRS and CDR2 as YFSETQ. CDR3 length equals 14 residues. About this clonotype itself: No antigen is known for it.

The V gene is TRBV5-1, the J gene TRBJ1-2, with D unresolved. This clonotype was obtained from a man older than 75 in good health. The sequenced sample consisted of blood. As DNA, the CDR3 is TGCGCCAGCAGCTACACCTCGGGCAGTAGTGGCTACACCTTC. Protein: CASSYTSGSSGYTF.